Described below is a single T cell receptor (beta chain) sequence and its context. The target of this receptor is not known. No clone much larger than this one lies a single base away; base qualities are absent. Libraries were prepared through RT-PCR. These reads were obtained on an Illumina HiSeq 2500. In-frame beta chains were kept once TCRdb had trimmed the public reads at Q25 with fastp and called clones with MiXCR. CDR3 protein sequences are deduplicated, and each keeps its most common genes and DNA. Within this sample are some 500,000 distinct CDR3 sequences, with around 13% of them counted one time only. The top ten clonotypes cover over 10% of the sample. V is trimmed back by 6 bases and J by 2 bases, and the junction contains 7 bases that no gene match accounts for. The CDR3 covers 14 residues, taking in both the cysteine and the phenylalanine. Of the read, only the CDR3 DNA is kept; its 42 bases are in frame from base 1. Based on the germline V gene, the CDR1 and CDR2 sequences are SQVTM and ANQGSEA.

This sample was included in a study of response to subunit inactivated influenza vaccine listed by TCRdb under 2018. In terms of the full investigation: To follow how T cells responded to a trivalent subunit inactivated influenza vaccine, the researchers relied on deep quantitative profiling of the T cell receptor repertoire.

General study outcomes and caveats: The authors proposed that each seasonal influenza vaccination may bring in only a limited number of new T cells.

This specimen's time point label, interpreted: around 45 days after influenza vaccine administration. The TCR comes from a man aged 45-60 years who received an inactivated influenza vaccine. Donor details come from another sample of the same person, matched by shared clones. Sample: PBMCs from blood, taken 40 to 50 days after vaccination. Recombination connected TRBV29-1 to TRBJ2-1; 7 of the junction bases match TRBD2. Here the CDR3 is given as CSVWIGLAYNEQFF. The sequence in DNA is TGCAGCGTCTGGATAGGACTAGCCTACAATGAGCAGTTCTTC.